This T cell receptor (beta chain) is drawn from a study of CD8+ T cells in alopecia areata (dated by TCRdb to between 2017 and 2018). Background on the whole study: Treated patients were enrolled in an open-label pilot trial of oral tofacitinib at 5 to 10 mg twice daily for moderate-to-severe alopecia areata. Patients stayed on tofacitinib for 6 to 18 months and then had 6 months of follow-up off drug so that delayed response and recurrence could be assessed. For the treated patients, the SALT score, which quantifies what percentage of scalp surface area is affected, served as the measure of disease severity. In both human patients and the C3H/HeJ mouse model, the study applied high-throughput TCRbeta sequencing to look at T cell clonal expansion in alopecia areata. On the human side, TCRbeta sequencing was run on scalp tissue and on sorted CD4+ and CD8+ peripheral blood T cells from healthy controls and from alopecia areata patients with either patchy or totalis/universalis disease. Biopsies were taken from tofacitinib-treated patients at baseline and at 4 and 24 weeks of treatment, and a later scalp biopsy was taken in several of the tofacitinib-treated patients. Clonality in the scalp was compared among normal scalp (n=4), patchy alopecia areata scalp (n=8), and alopecia totalis/universalis scalp (n=8). RNA was obtained with the PAXgene miRNA kit for fixed scalp, the miRNeasy kit for PBMCs, and the RNeasy kit for mouse skin. TCRbeta CDR3 regions were amplified by immunoSEQ multiplex PCR using 35 Vbeta forward and 13 Jbeta reverse primers.

The meaning of the sample's time point label: about 4 weeks on oral tofacitinib. The treatment or condition label, read with the paper, signifies: oral pan-JAK inhibitor, 5-10 mg twice daily. Peripheral blood and lesional scalp punch biopsies were obtained from patients with alopecia areata. PBMCs were isolated by density centrifugation and stained for CD3, CD4 and CD8, after which CD4+ and CD8+ T cells were sorted on a FACSAria. The method behind the library was the immunoSEQ multiplex PCR assay. RNA was extracted from all samples and reverse transcribed into cDNA, which served as template for TCR sequencing. First-strand cDNA was synthesized with SuperScript III using a 2:1 mix of oligo-dT and random hexamers. A synthetic immune receptor repertoire was used to gauge amplification bias, and whatever bias remained was removed computationally. From the authors' description of their analysis: After raw reads were preprocessed to remove errors, the CDR3 was defined following IMGT conventions as running from the conserved cysteine to phenylalanine. Clonality was computed as 1 minus the Shannon entropy, with the entropy normalized by log2 of the number of productive unique TCRs. Whether scalp clones were CD4 or CD8 was inferred by matching scalp TCRbeta sequences against CD4 and CD8 repertoires sorted from blood. Entries here come from immuneACCESS through TCRdb and include only in-frame sequences with V and J called. Some clones fail to appear in such tables; in the studies checked, an unresolved V gene covers under half of the shortfall, and the cause of the remainder is unknown. For V, J and clone size, that table is used; D and trimming come from the DNA. The sample table shows about 140,000 clones, and 85% to 90% are seen once. Over 10% of the sample goes to the ten largest clones.

What the research found in general, with its limitations: Shared TCR sequences between patients were less evident than in mice, which may be partly attributable to HLA diversity in the patient population. Many expanded lesional clones were found to persist in scalp and blood during tofacitinib treatment, and relapse after treatment cessation may be partly explained by this persistence. Tofacitinib significantly decreased scalp clonality and the number of expanded CD8+ clones among the top 100 scalp clones. Higher clonality and more expanded CD8+ clones were observed in lesional scalp than in normal scalp, particularly in alopecia totalis/universalis, a finding suggestive of antigenic drive. The treated cohort was small, with a single nonresponder, so links between baseline CD8+ expansion and response need larger studies. Resident alphabeta T cells in normal human skin are also sequenced, complicating scalp TCR repertoire analysis, unlike mouse skin dominated by gammadelta T cells.

A word on this clone: It lacks a known antigen. Base quality data are lacking; no much larger clone is found one base away.

The sequenced sample was CD8+ T cells sorted from blood, obtained at week 4, from a patient treated with tofacitinib. This clonotype originated in a human donor with alopecia areata.

Read as DNA, the sequence is TGTGCCAGCAGCCTGGGGCTAGCGGAGATCTCCTACGAGCAGTACTTC. Protein translation: CASSLGLAEISYEQYF. Rearrangement joined TRBV5-6 to TRBJ2-7, with TRBD2 matching 7 junction bases. The CDR3 runs 16 residues from the cysteine to the phenylalanine. Only the CDR3 region is kept as DNA, spanning 48 bases read in frame from base 1. Reading the germline V gene gives CDR1 SGHDT and CDR2 YYEEEE. V and J are trimmed by 4 bases and 0 bases, and the gene matches miss 10 bases of the junction.